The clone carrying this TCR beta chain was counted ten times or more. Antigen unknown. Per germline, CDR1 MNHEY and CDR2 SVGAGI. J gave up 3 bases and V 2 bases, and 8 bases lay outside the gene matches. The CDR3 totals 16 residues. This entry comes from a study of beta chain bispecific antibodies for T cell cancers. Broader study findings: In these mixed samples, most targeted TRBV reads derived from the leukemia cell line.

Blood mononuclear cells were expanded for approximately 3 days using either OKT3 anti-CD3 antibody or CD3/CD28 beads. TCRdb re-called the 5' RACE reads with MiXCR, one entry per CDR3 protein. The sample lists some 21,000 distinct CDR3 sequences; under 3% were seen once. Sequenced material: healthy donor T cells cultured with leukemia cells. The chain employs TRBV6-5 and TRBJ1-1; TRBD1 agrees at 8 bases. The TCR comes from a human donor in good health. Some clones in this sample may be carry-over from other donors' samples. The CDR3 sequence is CASSYGQGAWYTEAFF. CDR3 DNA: TGTGCCAGCAGTTACGGCCAGGGGGCTTGGTACACTGAAGCTTTCTTT.